Presented here are 7 T cell receptor beta chains from one specimen sequenced in a study of early T cells in non-severe SARS-CoV-2 infection. TCRdb recomputed calls from the 5' RACE reads with MiXCR, one row per CDR3 protein. The repertoire holds 55,000 or so distinct CDR3 sequences, 11% seen once, with roughly 10% in the top ten. The sequenced sample consisted of whole blood. The receptors here all came from an adult who was a healthcare worker with PCR-confirmed SARS-CoV-2 infection or an uninfected control (not recorded which).

The chain is built from TRBV7-2 and TRBJ2-1; D may be TRBD1 (7 bases). Per germline, CDR1 SGHTA and CDR2 FQGNSA. V lost 2 bases to trimming and J lost 5 bases, with 13 bases between them. The CDR3 is 15 residues long. Here the CDR3 DNA reads TGTGCCAGCAGCTTATCAGGGGGGTACCACAATGAGCAGTTCTTC. It translates to CASSLSGGYHNEQFF.

This clonotype was picked up many times. This sequence joins TRBV29-1 and TRBJ2-3; 10 bases align to TRBD1. The ends lost 8 bases at V and 0 bases at J; junction bases unmatched: 5. Looked up from germline, CDR1 is SQVTM and CDR2 is ANQGSEA. The CDR3 is made up of 14 amino acids. Here the CDR3 reads CSTGQGTSTDTQYF. For the CDR3, the DNA is TGCAGCACGGGACAGGGGACCAGCACAGATACGCAGTATTTT.

The chain employs TRBV6-6 and TRBJ2-7; D uncertain. The V gene lost 0 bases and the J gene lost 2 bases, with 8 bases spanning the gap. Germline V gene sequence: CDR1 MNHNY, CDR2 SVGAGI (reference sequence). The CDR3 length is 14 residues. The CDR3 is CASSYSSDTYEQYF. DNA of the CDR3: TGTGCCAGCAGTTACTCGAGTGACACCTACGAGCAGTACTTC.

In this sample, this clonotype turned up many times. This chain uses TRBV4-1 with TRBJ2-1; 8 bases line up with TRBD2. CDR3 size: 16 residues. Per the germline V gene, CDR1 is MGHRA and CDR2 is YSYEKL. The V and J ends lost 4 bases and 7 bases, in that order; junction bases with no gene match: 12. In nucleotides, the CDR3 is TGCGCCAGCAGCCCCCCGGGGCTAGCGGGTGGGAATGAGCAGTTCTTC. Its protein product is CASSPPGLAGGNEQFF.

The chain has TRBV4-1 and TRBJ1-6; D remains unclear. The CDR3 sequence is 12 residues long. Germline V gives CDR1 MGHRA, CDR2 YSYEKL. Trimming removed 3 bases at V and 5 bases at J, with 2 bases between. The chain's CDR3 is CASSHNNSPLHF. DNA for the CDR3: TGCGCCAGCAGCCACAATAATTCACCCCTCCACTTT.

V and J are TRBV7-8 and TRBJ2-3; 9 bases are shared with TRBD2. Germline loops: CDR1 SGHVS, CDR2 FQNEAQ. V gave up 3 bases and J gave up 5 bases; unmatched junction bases: 9. The CDR3 has 16 amino acids. The CDR3 DNA follows: TGTGCCAGCAGCTTTGCGCCGGGACTAGCTATAGATACGCAGTATTTT. This sequence encodes CASSFAPGLAIDTQYF.

The V and J genes are TRBV28 and TRBJ2-1; D not certain. The germline V and J ends were trimmed by 4 bases and 4 bases, with 14 bases remaining between them. The CDR3 covers 15 residues. Germline CDR1 and CDR2: MDHEN and SYDVKM. As DNA, the CDR3 is TGTGCCAGCAGTTCGTCCTCATGGCGATACAATGAGCAGTTCTTC. It yields the protein CASSSSSWRYNEQFF.